These 2 T cell receptor beta chains originate from one sample sequenced in a study of OX40 agonist ivuxolimab in advanced cancers. Some clones are missing from TCRdb's copy, which holds only in-frame ones; the method was immunoSEQ multiplex PCR. The table lists approximately 54,000 clones, approximately 83% of them singletons. The source material was CD4+ or CD8+ T cells sorted from blood, sampled in a trial of the OX40 agonist ivuxolimab. These receptors all come from an adult with an advanced solid tumor such as melanoma, head and neck, liver or kidney cancer.

The CDR3 here is CSVKGQQTNTGELFF. CDR3 coding DNA: TGCAGCGTTAAGGGACAGCAAACGAACACCGGGGAGCTGTTTTTT. This rearrangement joins TRBV29-1 to TRBJ2-2, with TRBD1 matching 7 bases. V gave up 5 bases and J gave up 0 bases; unmatched junction bases: 6. Per the germline V gene, CDR1 is SQVTM and CDR2 is ANQGSEA. The CDR3 totals 15 residues.

This clone was seen just once. The J gene is TRBJ2-6, the V gene TRBV11-3; D is unresolved. Looked up from germline, CDR1 is SGHNT and CDR2 is YENEEA. CDR3 length equals 15 residues. Trimming took off 5 bases at V and 4 bases at J, with 12 bases between the two ends. CDR3 loop: CASSQSSLGANVLTF. In nucleotides, the CDR3 is TGTGCCAGCAGCCAGTCCTCTCTCGGGGCCAACGTCCTGACTTTC.